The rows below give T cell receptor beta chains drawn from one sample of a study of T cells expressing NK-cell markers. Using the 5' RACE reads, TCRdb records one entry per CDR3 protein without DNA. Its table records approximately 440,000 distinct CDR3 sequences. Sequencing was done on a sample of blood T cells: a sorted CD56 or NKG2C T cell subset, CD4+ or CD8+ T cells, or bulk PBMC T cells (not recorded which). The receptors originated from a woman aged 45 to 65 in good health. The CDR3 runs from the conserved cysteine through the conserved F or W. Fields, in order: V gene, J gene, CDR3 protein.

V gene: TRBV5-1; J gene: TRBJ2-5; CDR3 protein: CASSLEVGREETQYF
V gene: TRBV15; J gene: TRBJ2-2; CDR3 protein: CATYLGGELFF
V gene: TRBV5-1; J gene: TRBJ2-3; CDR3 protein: CASELARLTDTQYF
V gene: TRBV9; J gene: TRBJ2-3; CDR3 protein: CASSVTVTGGSTDTQYF
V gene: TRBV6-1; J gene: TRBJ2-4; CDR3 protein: CASSEGVGRSKNIQYF
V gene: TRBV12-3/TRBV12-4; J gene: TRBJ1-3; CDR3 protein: CASNGGGPGNTIYF
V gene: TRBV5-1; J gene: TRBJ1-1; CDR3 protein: CASSLTTGEVLNTEAFF
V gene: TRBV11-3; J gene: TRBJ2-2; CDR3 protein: CASSFVRNRHTGELFF
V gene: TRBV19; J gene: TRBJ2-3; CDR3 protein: CASSGAADTQYF
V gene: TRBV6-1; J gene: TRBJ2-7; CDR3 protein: CASQAYAQSSYEQYF
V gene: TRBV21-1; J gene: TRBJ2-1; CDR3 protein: CASSKGGEYEQFF
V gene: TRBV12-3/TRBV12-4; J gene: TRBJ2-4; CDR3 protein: CASSVTGGISKNIQYF
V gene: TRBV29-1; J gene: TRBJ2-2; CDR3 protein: CSVQPRGVPPDTGELFF
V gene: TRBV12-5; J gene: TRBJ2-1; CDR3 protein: CASGLTGSSYNEQFF
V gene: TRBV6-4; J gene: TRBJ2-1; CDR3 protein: CASSEGASGSSAQFF
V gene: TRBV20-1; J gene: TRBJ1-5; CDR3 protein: CSARVVQSNQPQHF
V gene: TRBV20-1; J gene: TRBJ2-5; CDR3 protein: CSADPGTSGRLGLQETQYF
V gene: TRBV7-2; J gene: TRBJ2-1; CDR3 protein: CASSLRPSAQSNEQFF
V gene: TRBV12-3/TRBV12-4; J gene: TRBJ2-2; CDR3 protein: CASSLKRGVGELFF
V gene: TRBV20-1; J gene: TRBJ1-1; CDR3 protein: CSARMTATEAFF
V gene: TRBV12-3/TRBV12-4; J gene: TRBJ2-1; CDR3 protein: CASSLSAGPWANEQFF
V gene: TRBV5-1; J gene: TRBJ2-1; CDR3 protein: CASRTAGGSGHEQFF
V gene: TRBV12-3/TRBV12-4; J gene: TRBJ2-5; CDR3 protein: CASSFFFRETQYF
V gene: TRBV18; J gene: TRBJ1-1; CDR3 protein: CASSTQTGNTEAFF
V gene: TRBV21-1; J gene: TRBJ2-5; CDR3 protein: CASSRLCGYGLNEETQYF
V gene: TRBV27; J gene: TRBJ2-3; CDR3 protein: CASSLILQRTDTQYF
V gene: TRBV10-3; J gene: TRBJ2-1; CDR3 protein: CAIGGPLAKLYNEQFF